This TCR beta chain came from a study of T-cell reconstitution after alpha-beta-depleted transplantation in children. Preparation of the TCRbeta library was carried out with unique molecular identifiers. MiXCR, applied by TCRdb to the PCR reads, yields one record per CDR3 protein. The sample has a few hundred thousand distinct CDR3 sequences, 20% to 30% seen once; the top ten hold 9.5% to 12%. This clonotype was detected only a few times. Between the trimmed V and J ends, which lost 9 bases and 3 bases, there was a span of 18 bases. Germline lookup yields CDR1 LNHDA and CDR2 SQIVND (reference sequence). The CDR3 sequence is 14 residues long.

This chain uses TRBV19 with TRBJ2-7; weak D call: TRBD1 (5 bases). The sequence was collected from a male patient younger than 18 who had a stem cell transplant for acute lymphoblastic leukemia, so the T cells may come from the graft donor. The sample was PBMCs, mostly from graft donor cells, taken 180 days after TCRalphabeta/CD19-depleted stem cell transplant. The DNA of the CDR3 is TGTGCCAGATACGCCCAAGGGGCTCTCTACGAGCAGTACTTC. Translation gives CARYAQGALYEQYF.